A single sample gave rise to the 4 T cell receptor beta chains below, sequenced in a study of T-cell reconstitution after alpha-beta-depleted transplantation in children. Unique molecular identifiers were incorporated during preparation of the TCRbeta library. A single record per CDR3 protein comes from TCRdb applying MiXCR to the PCR reads. The profile shows about 460,000 distinct CDR3 sequences, about an eighth of them singletons. This material consisted of PBMCs, mostly from graft donor cells, taken 180 days after TCRalphabeta/CD19-depleted stem cell transplant. The receptors were gathered from a female patient aged 2-9 years who had a stem cell transplant for aplastic anemia, so the T cells may come from the graft donor.

This clonotype was recorded at least ten times. For the CDR3, the DNA is TGTGCCAGCAGTCCGAACCGAGCGGGGCTCACAGATACGCAGTATTTT. As protein: CASSPNRAGLTDTQYF. The rearrangement uses TRBV27 and TRBJ2-3, with 7 bases aligning to TRBD2. Germline CDR1 reads MNHEY; CDR2 reads SMNVEV (reference sequence). V lost 5 bases, J lost 2 bases, and 10 bases stayed unmatched. The CDR3 runs 16 residues.

The chain joins TRBV11-2 to TRBJ2-3; TRBD1 might be the D (5 bases). Germline loops: CDR1 SGHAT, CDR2 FQNNGV. This CDR3 comprises 15 residues. V was shortened by 2 bases and J by 0 bases, with 9 bases between the two germline ends. CDR3 sequence reads: CASSLIGASTDTQYF. The CDR3 DNA reads TGTGCCAGCAGCTTAATTGGGGCGAGCACAGATACGCAGTATTTT.

This clonotype was detected only a few times. This sequence joins TRBV4-3 and TRBJ2-5, with 7 bases fitting TRBD2. The germline gives CDR1 LGHNA, CDR2 YSLEER. This CDR3 is built from 15 residues. V lost 0 bases and J lost 4; bases outside the gene matches: 5. The DNA for the CDR3 is TGCGCCAGCAGCCAAGATCGCTTAGCGGGAGAGACCCAGTACTTC. This codes for CASSQDRLAGETQYF.

This clonotype occurred many times. The chain links TRBV20-1 to TRBJ2-3; D gene ambiguous. V shed 5 bases and J shed 2 bases, with 14 bases lying between them. Germline V gene sequence: CDR1 DFQATT, CDR2 SNEGSKA (reference sequence). The CDR3 spans 14 residues. CDR3 nucleotide sequence: TGCAGTGCTTCGACCGGATCGTACACAGATACGCAGTATTTT. Its protein is CSASTGSYTDTQYF.